This T cell receptor (beta chain) was recovered during a study of cytomegalovirus exposure and HLA in healthy donors. V lost 1 base to trimming and J lost 2 bases; unmatched junction nucleotides: 4. From germline, CDR1 is LGHNA and CDR2 YNFKEQ. This CDR3 region has 17 residues. A word on this clone: Its specificity is not known. Other nucleotide sequences in the sample specify the same CDR3.

Regarding the study as a whole: Donors were assumed by presence/absence analyses to have roughly uniform sequencing depth. Previous analysis showed most TCR beta V segments were productive about 87% or about 30% of the time.

Both 60 Vbeta primers and 13 Jbeta primers went into the PCR. Assay used: immunoSEQ multiplex PCR; TCRdb lists only in-frame clones, some missing. Among about 110,000 clones listed, under 85% were seen once. The sequence was obtained from a man between 25 and 39 years old in good health and CMV-seropositive. J is TRBJ2-3 and V is TRBV4-2; 12 bases match TRBD2. The sequenced material came from PBMCs. The CDR3 spells CASSQALAGGNTDTQYF. CDR3 bases: TGTGCCAGCAGCCAAGCGCTAGCGGGGGGGAACACAGATACGCAGTATTTT.